Below, 32 T cell receptor beta chains from the same sample are listed, as sequenced in a study of T-cell reconstitution after alpha-beta-depleted transplantation in children. Preparing the TCRbeta library involved the use of unique molecular identifiers. TCRdb re-called the PCR reads through MiXCR, storing one row per CDR3 protein. Of about 610,000 distinct CDR3 sequences in the sample, more than 9% are singletons; the top ten hold 4% to 5%. The sample in question was PBMCs from the stem cell graft donor, obtained from the stem cell graft. Receptor source: a human donor who donated a stem cell graft to a child with acute myeloid leukemia.

This clonotype has ten or more counts. CDR3 nucleotide sequence: TGTGCCACCCGCTCTAGCGGAAACTCCTACGAGCAGTACTTC. Residues: CATRSSGNSYEQYF. This rearrangement joins TRBV10-3 to TRBJ2-7; 7 bases map to TRBD2. Germline loops: CDR1 ENHRY, CDR2 SYGVKD. V was clipped by 10 bases and J by 0 bases; unmatched bases: 9. The CDR3 runs to 14 residues.

This clonotype was seen many times. The rearrangement links TRBV18 to TRBJ1-5; D is uncertain. The CDR3 spans 16 residues. The ends were cut back, 3 bases at V and 2 bases at J, with 14 bases in the middle. Germline assignment: CDR1 KGHSH and CDR2 LQKENI. CDR3 sequence: CASSPLVRERNQPQHF. CDR3 DNA: TGTGCCAGCTCACCCTTAGTGAGGGAACGCAATCAGCCCCAGCATTTT. Full variable domain (remainder filled in from reference TRBV18 and TRBJ1-5): NAGVMQNPRHLVRRRGQEARLRCSPMKGHSHVYWYRQLPEEGLKFMVYLQKENIIDESGMPKERFSAEFPKEGPSILRIQQVVRGDSAAYFCASSPLVRERNQPQHFGDGTRLSIL.

This clonotype was observed a handful of times. The chain carries TRBV30 and TRBJ1-5; D possibly corresponds to TRBD1 (5 bases). The germline V gene has CDR1 GTSNPN and CDR2 SVGIG (reference sequence). This CDR3 has 17 amino acids. The V and J ends lost 0 bases and 3 bases respectively, with 18 bases between them. The CDR3 DNA sequence: TGTGCCTGGAGTGTACGAGGGAGGGGAACCTCCAATCAGCCCCAGCATTTT. It encodes CAWSVRGRGTSNQPQHF.

The chain links TRBV5-1 to TRBJ2-1, with 11 bases fitting TRBD2. Trimming at V came to 2 bases and at J to 6 bases, leaving 4 bases not matched to a gene. Germline V CDR1 and CDR2: SGHRS, YFSETQ. The CDR3 length is 15 residues. The CDR3 DNA follows: TGCGCCAGCAGCTTCACCGGGACTAGCGGCAATGAGCAGTTCTTC. Translation gives CASSFTGTSGNEQFF.

The chain links TRBV6-2 or TRBV6-3 to TRBJ1-3, with no clear D. This CDR3 comprises 12 residues. Trimming took 0 bases from V and 5 from J, leaving 2 bases between them. Looked up from germline, CDR1 is MNHEY and CDR2 is SVGEGT. CDR3 amino acids: CASSYSRNTIYF. CDR3 coding DNA: TGTGCCAGCAGTTACTCGCGAAACACCATATATTTT.

The table lists this clonotype with a few counts. V gene TRBV27 combines with J gene TRBJ2-7; perhaps TRBD1 as D (5 bases). The V end was cut by 4 bases, the J end by 4 bases, with 14 bases between. The CDR3 loop spans 14 amino acids. Germline CDR1 is MNHEY and CDR2 is SMNVEV (reference sequence). CDR3 in DNA: TGTGCCAGCAGTTATTCTTCAGACAGTTACGAGCAGTACTTC. This translates into CASSYSSDSYEQYF.

The J gene is TRBJ1-1, the V gene TRBV19, with D unresolved. CDR1 LNHDA and CDR2 SQIVND come from the germline V gene (reference sequence). CDR3 size: 13 residues. The germline V and J ends were trimmed by 3 bases and 5 bases, with 10 bases remaining between them. Here the CDR3 reads CASSMRPGTEAFF. CDR3 bases: TGTGCCAGTAGTATGAGACCGGGTACTGAAGCTTTCTTT.

The chain has TRBV5-1 and TRBJ2-2; 8 bases agree with TRBD1. V shed 4 bases, J shed 8 bases, and the junction held 10 bases outside the gene matches. The CDR3 runs to 15 residues. The germline V gene has CDR1 SGHRS and CDR2 YFSETQ. The CDR3 sequence is CASSAGTGVLGELFF. CDR3 sequence (DNA): TGCGCCAGCAGCGCAGGGACAGGCGTCCTGGGGGAGCTGTTTTTT.

This clonotype has at least ten counts. The chain carries TRBV20-1 and TRBJ1-5, with D perhaps matching TRBD1 (6 bases). CDR3 length: 17 amino acids. The V end was cut by 1 base, the J end by 6 bases, with 22 bases between. The germline V gene encodes CDR1 DFQATT and CDR2 SNEGSKA (reference sequence). DNA for the CDR3: TGCAGTGCTAGAGCCCCTGGGGGGGCAGGAGGAAGTCAGCCCCAGCATTTT. The encoded protein is CSARAPGGAGGSQPQHF.

V and J are TRBV4-3 and TRBJ2-1; TRBD2 matches at 9 bases. From germline, CDR1 is LGHNA and CDR2 YSLEER. V shed 5 bases and J 4 bases; nucleotides not matched to a gene: 6. The CDR3 is made up of 15 amino acids. The DNA of the CDR3 is TGCGCCAGCAGCATAATAGCGGGAGAGTACAATGAGCAGTTCTTC. This sequence encodes CASSIIAGEYNEQFF.

The sample holds many counts of this clonotype. V usage is TRBV20-1 and J usage is TRBJ2-5; D is unresolved. Germline CDR1 is DFQATT and CDR2 is SNEGSKA (reference sequence). V shed 3 bases and J shed 0 bases, with 14 bases lying between them. The CDR3 has 15 residues. The CDR3 coding sequence is TGCAGTGCTAGCCCCCCCGACTGGTACCAAGAGACCCAGTACTTC. Residues: CSASPPDWYQETQYF.

The V and J genes are TRBV20-1 and TRBJ2-3, with TRBD1 identical over 9 bases. Trimming cost V 5 bases and J 1 base; bases outside gene matches: 4. CDR1 is DFQATT and CDR2 is SNEGSKA in the germline V gene (reference sequence). The CDR3 is 14 amino acids. This chain's CDR3 is CSAGDRAGTDTQYF. CDR3 DNA sequence: TGCAGTGCTGGGGACAGGGCGGGCACAGATACGCAGTATTTT.

The V and J genes are TRBV20-1 and TRBJ2-3; 8 bases line up with TRBD2. Germline V CDR1 and CDR2: DFQATT, SNEGSKA (reference sequence). The junction had 5 bases not matched to a gene; V was cut back by 5 bases and J by 1 base. This CDR3 spans 14 amino acids. The CDR3 sequence is CSAESGSGTDTQYF. For the CDR3, the DNA is TGCAGTGCTGAAAGCGGGAGCGGCACAGATACGCAGTATTTT.

This clonotype was seen many times. The genes are TRBV15 and TRBJ1-1; no clear D. CDR1 is LNHNV, CDR2 YYDKDF, per germline (reference sequence). Trimming shortened V by 0 bases and J by 0 bases, and 11 bases separated the two germline ends. The CDR3 is 16 amino acids. CDR3 sequence (DNA): TGTGCCACCAGCAGAGAGGTGCGCGGCATGAACACTGAAGCTTTCTTT. It encodes CATSREVRGMNTEAFF.

The table lists this clonotype with many counts. This chain joins TRBV4-2 and TRBJ2-1; no clear D. The ends were cut back, 4 bases at V and 0 bases at J, with 13 bases in the middle. The CDR3 spans 16 residues. Germline CDR1 and CDR2: LGHNA and YNFKEQ. As DNA, the CDR3 is TGTGCCAGCAGCCCGGAATCTGATAGCTCCTACAATGAGCAGTTCTTC. It encodes CASSPESDSSYNEQFF.

This clonotype was seen only a few times. This sequence joins TRBV19 and TRBJ1-4; 8 nucleotides line up with TRBD1. V shed 8 bases and J 10 bases; nucleotides not matched to a gene: 12. The CDR3 contains 14 residues. Germline V CDR1 and CDR2: LNHDA, SQIVND (reference sequence). Written as DNA, the CDR3 is TGTGCCAGTGAACGGACAGGGAACATACGAAAACTGTTTTTT. Its translation is CASERTGNIRKLFF.

This sequence joins TRBV30 and TRBJ1-1, with D hard to call. Trimming removed 1 base from V and 3 bases from J, with 3 bases in between. This CDR3 has 11 amino acids. Germline CDR1 GTSNPN, CDR2 SVGIG (reference sequence). CDR3 sequence reads: CAWSGDTEAFF. The CDR3 DNA reads TGTGCCTGGAGTGGTGACACTGAAGCTTTCTTT.

This clonotype occurred a few times. CDR3 sequence: CATSRAAGGDSPLHF. The CDR3 DNA sequence: TGTGCCACCAGCAGAGCGGCAGGGGGCGATTCACCCCTCCACTTT. The chain carries TRBV15 and TRBJ1-6; 8 bases are shared with TRBD1. V lost 1 base, J lost 8 bases, and 4 bases stayed unmatched. The germline gives CDR1 LNHNV, CDR2 YYDKDF (reference sequence). The length of the CDR3 is 15 residues.

The gene calls are TRBV7-8 and TRBJ1-3; D uncertain. Germline assignment: CDR1 SGHVS and CDR2 FQNEAQ. The CDR3 is 14 amino acids. Trimming stripped 4 bases from V and 2 bases from J, with 9 bases between. The CDR3 DNA reads as TGTGCCAGCAGCTACGCAGGCACTGGAAACACCATATATTTT. It specifies CASSYAGTGNTIYF.

Of note for this clonotype: This CDR3 is missing its conserved last phenylalanine or tryptophan, likely due to a read error. J is TRBJ2-2 and V is TRBV28, with 8 bases matching TRBD1. In germline, CDR1 is MDHEN, CDR2 SYDVKM. The CDR3 has 15 amino acids. V shed 5 bases and J 3 bases; nucleotides not matched to a gene: 5. CDR3 bases: TGTGCCAGCAGTCCAGGGGGCGAGGACACCGGGGAGCTGTTTCTT. This sequence encodes CASSPGGEDTGELFL.

This clonotype has a handful of counts. This rearrangement joins TRBV20-1 to TRBJ2-1, with 12 bases identical to TRBD2. J gave up 7 bases and V 1 base, and 5 bases lay outside the gene matches. The CDR3 consists of 15 residues. Germline V gives CDR1 DFQATT, CDR2 SNEGSKA (reference sequence). CDR3 nucleotides: TGCAGTGCTAGAGGACTAGCGGGGGCTTGGAATGAGCAGTTCTTC. This translates into CSARGLAGAWNEQFF.

This clonotype was counted only a few times. As DNA, the CDR3 is TGTGCCAGCAGCCCCACGCCGGGACAGGGGTACGAGCAGTACTTC. Protein: CASSPTPGQGYEQYF. The rearrangement joins TRBV7-3 to TRBJ2-7, with TRBD1 identical over 10 bases. V shed 5 bases and J 4 bases; nucleotides not matched to a gene: 8. Germline V gene data show CDR1 as SGHTA and CDR2 as FQGTGA. This CDR3 comprises 15 residues.

Many counts were recorded for this clonotype. The rearrangement links TRBV29-1 to TRBJ2-7; 9 positions agree with TRBD1. V lost 4 bases, J lost 6 bases, and 4 bases stayed unmatched. Germline V gene sequence: CDR1 SQVTM, CDR2 ANQGSEA. This CDR3 spans 12 amino acids. The CDR3 region has the DNA TGCAGCGTTGGTGGACAGGGGCTCGAGCAGTACTTC. This gives the protein CSVGGQGLEQYF.

The chain is built from TRBV7-7 and TRBJ1-1, with 9 nucleotides matching TRBD1. This CDR3 has 22 amino acids. Per germline, CDR1 SSHAT and CDR2 FNYEAQ (reference sequence). J lost 8 bases, V lost 2 bases, and 30 bases had no gene match. The CDR3 protein is CASSLPPGTGTTIAAGVSEAFF. The CDR3 DNA sequence: TGTGCCAGCAGCTTACCCCCCGGGACAGGGACGACCATTGCTGCGGGGGTTTCCGAAGCTTTCTTT.

There are a few counts of this clonotype. The chain has TRBV20-1 and TRBJ1-2, with D hard to call. Germline values: CDR1 DFQATT, CDR2 SNEGSKA (reference sequence). This CDR3 has 11 amino acids. V was clipped by 4 bases and J by 0 bases, with 3 bases between them. The CDR3 reads CSATTNYGYTF. The CDR3 bases are TGCAGTGCTACTACTAACTATGGCTACACCTTC.

V usage is TRBV7-9 and J usage is TRBJ2-2, with a tentative D call TRBD2 (5 bases). The germline V and J ends were trimmed by 7 bases and 0 bases, with 12 bases remaining between them. Germline V lookup: CDR1 SEHNR, CDR2 FQNEAQ (reference sequence). There are 15 residues in the CDR3. The CDR3 sequence is CASTSGRPNTGELFF. Here the CDR3 DNA reads TGTGCCAGCACAAGCGGACGGCCGAACACCGGGGAGCTGTTTTTT.

Points on this clonotype: A much larger clone lies one base from this, so it may be a read error. The conserved final phenylalanine or tryptophan is absent from the CDR3, which likely points to a read error. The chain recombines TRBV12-3 or TRBV12-4 with TRBJ2-1; a weak D match, TRBD2 (6 bases). The V and J ends lost 10 bases and 4 bases respectively, with 26 bases between them. The CDR3 runs to 17 residues. CDR3 bases: TGTGCCACCCAGCCCTCCGGGGGTAGCCCCGTATACAATGAGCAGTTCTCC. Residues: CATQPSGGSPVYNEQFS.

The table lists this clonotype with many counts. The chain links TRBV4-3 to TRBJ2-7, with 7 bases that match TRBD2. V was clipped by 2 bases and J by 0 bases; unmatched bases: 4. The CDR3 covers 15 residues. CDR1 is LGHNA and CDR2 is YSLEER in the germline V gene. CDR3 loop: CASSQLAASSYEQYF. CDR3 in DNA: TGCGCCAGCAGCCAACTAGCGGCGAGCTCCTACGAGCAGTACTTC.

Here the CDR3 DNA reads TGCAGTGCTAGCCCTCAGAGGGGAACGGTCTGGCAGCCCCAGCATTTT. Translation: CSASPQRGTVWQPQHF. The chain links TRBV20-1 to TRBJ1-5; tentatively, D is TRBD1 (5 bases). The germline V gene encodes CDR1 DFQATT and CDR2 SNEGSKA (reference sequence). The CDR3 covers 16 residues. V shed 3 bases and J shed 7 bases, with 22 bases lying between them.

This clonotype has more than one count but fewer than ten. The genes are TRBV18 and TRBJ2-4; 8 bases fit TRBD2. With 3 bases clipped from V and 8 bases from J, the junction kept 3 bases outside the gene matches. This CDR3 comprises 13 residues. From germline, CDR1 is KGHSH and CDR2 LQKENI. CDR3 loop: CASSPPGGDIQYF. Here the CDR3 DNA reads TGTGCCAGCTCACCCCCCGGGGGGGACATTCAGTACTTC. Combining the CDR3 with reference TRBV18 and TRBJ2-4 gives the whole variable domain NAGVMQNPRHLVRRRGQEARLRCSPMKGHSHVYWYRQLPEEGLKFMVYLQKENIIDESGMPKERFSAEFPKEGPSILRIQQVVRGDSAAYFCASSPPGGDIQYFGAGTRLSVL.

This clonotype was seen repeatedly, ten times or more. This chain uses TRBV10-3 with TRBJ2-7; D is perhaps TRBD1 (6 bases). CDR1 is ENHRY, CDR2 SYGVKD, per germline. The CDR3 contains 12 residues. V was cut by 5 bases and J by 5 bases, with 10 bases left in between. The CDR3 here is CAISTNRDEQYF. The CDR3 nucleotides read TGTGCCATCAGTACGAACAGGGACGAGCAGTACTTC.

This clonotype was seen a few times. The chain is built from TRBV2 and TRBJ1-2, with a weak D call TRBD1 (5 bases). This CDR3 has 14 residues. CDR1 is SNHLY and CDR2 is FYNNEI in the germline V gene. The V end was cut by 7 bases, the J end by 5 bases, with 17 bases between. Written as DNA, the CDR3 is TGTGCCAGCAACGCGGGGGATCTAGGATATGGCTACACCTTC. This gives the protein CASNAGDLGYGYTF.